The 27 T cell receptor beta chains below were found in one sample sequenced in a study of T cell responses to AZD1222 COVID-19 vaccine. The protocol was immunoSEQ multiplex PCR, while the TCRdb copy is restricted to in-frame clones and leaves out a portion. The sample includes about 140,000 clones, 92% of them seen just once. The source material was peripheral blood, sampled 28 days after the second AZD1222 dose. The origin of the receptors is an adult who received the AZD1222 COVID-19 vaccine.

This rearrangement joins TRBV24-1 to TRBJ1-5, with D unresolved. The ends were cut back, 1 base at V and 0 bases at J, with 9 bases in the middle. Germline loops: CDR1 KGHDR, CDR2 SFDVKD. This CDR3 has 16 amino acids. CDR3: CATSDFRLYSNQPQHF. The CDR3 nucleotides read TGTGCCACCAGTGATTTTAGGCTGTATAGCAATCAGCCCCAGCATTTT.

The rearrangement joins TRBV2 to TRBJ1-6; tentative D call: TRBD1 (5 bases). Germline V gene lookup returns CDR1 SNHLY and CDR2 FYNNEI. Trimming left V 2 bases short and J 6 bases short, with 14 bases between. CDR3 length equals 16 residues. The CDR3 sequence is CASSEFGALFNSPLHF. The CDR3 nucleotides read TGTGCCAGCAGTGAATTTGGGGCGCTCTTTAATTCACCCCTCCACTTT.

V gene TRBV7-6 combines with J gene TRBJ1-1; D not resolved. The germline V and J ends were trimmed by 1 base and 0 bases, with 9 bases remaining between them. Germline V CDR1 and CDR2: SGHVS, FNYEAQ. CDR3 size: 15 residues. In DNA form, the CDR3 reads TGTGCCAGCAGCTTAGTCGGAGGGATGAACACTGAAGCTTTCTTT. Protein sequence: CASSLVGGMNTEAFF.

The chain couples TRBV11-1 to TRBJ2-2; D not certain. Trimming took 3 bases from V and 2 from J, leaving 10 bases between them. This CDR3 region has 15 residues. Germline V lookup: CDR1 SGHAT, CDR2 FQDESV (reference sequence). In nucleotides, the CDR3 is TGTGCCAGCAGCTTCGGTGCTATCAACACCGGGGAGCTGTTTTTT. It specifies CASSFGAINTGELFF.

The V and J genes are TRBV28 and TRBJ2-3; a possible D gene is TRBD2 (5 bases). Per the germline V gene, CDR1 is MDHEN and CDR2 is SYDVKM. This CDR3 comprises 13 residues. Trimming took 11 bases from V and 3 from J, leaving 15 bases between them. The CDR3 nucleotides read TGTGCCTCGAGGGAGACTGGTACAGATACGCAGTATTTT. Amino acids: CASRETGTDTQYF.

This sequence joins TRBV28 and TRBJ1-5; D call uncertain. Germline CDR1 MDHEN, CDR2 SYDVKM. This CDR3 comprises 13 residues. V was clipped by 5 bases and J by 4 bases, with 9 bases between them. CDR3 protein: CASSPTKNQPQHF. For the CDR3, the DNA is TGTGCCAGCAGTCCAACAAAAAATCAGCCCCAGCATTTT. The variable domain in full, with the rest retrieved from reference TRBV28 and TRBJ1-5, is DVKVTQSSRYLVKRTGEKVFLECVQDMDHENMFWYRQDPGLGLRLIYFSYDVKMKEKGDIPEGYSVSREKKERFSLILESASTNQTSMYLCASSPTKNQPQHFGDGTRLSIL.

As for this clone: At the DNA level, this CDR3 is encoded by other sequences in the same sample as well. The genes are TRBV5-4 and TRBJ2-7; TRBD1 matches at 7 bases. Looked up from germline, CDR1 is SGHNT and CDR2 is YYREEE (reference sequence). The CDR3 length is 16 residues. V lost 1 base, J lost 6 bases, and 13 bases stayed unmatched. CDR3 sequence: CASSLSWTGTSPEQYF. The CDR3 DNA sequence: TGTGCCAGCAGCTTGTCTTGGACAGGTACCTCCCCCGAGCAGTACTTC.

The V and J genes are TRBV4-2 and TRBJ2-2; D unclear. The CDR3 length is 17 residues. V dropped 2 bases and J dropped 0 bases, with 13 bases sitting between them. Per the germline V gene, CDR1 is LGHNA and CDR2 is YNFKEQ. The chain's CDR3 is CASSQPTYSPNTGELFF. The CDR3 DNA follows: TGTGCCAGCAGCCAACCCACCTATTCTCCGAACACCGGGGAGCTGTTTTTT.

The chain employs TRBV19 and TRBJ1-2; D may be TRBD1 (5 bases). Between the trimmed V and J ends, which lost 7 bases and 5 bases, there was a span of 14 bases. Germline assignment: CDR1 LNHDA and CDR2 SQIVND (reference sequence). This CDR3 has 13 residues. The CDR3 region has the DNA TGTGCCAGTATGCTTGGTGGGGGGTATGGCTACACCTTC. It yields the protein CASMLGGGYGYTF.

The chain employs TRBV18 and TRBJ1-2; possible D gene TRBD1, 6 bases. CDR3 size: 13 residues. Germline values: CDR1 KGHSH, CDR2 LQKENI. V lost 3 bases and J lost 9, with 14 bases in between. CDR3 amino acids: CASSPQNRESYTF. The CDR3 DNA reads TGTGCCAGCTCACCTCAGAACAGGGAGAGCTACACCTTC.

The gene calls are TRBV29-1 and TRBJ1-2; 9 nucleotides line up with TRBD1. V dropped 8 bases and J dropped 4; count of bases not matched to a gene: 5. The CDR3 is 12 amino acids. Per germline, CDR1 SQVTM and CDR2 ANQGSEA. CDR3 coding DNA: TGCAGCTCGGGACAGGGTAGCTATGGCTACACCTTC. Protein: CSSGQGSYGYTF. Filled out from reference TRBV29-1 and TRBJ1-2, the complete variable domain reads SAVISQKPSRDICQRGTSLTIQCQVDSQVTMMFWYRQQPGQSLTLIATANQGSEATYESGFVIDKFPISRPNLTFSTLTVSNMSPEDSSIYLCSSGQGSYGYTFGSGTRLTVV.

Here the CDR3 DNA reads TGTGCCAGTTTTAACAGGGTCACTGAAGCTTTCTTT. Translating it yields CASFNRVTEAFF. The chain recombines TRBV19 with TRBJ1-1; tentatively, D is TRBD1 (6 bases). This CDR3 spans 12 amino acids. Germline CDR1 LNHDA, CDR2 SQIVND (reference sequence). V lost 8 bases and J lost 4, with 11 bases in between.

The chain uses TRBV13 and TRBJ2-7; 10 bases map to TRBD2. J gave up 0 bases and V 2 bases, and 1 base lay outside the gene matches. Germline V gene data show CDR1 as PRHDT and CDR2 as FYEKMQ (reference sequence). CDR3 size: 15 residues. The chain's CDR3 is CASSLPSGSSYEQYF. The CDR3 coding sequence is TGTGCCAGCAGCTTACCTAGCGGGAGCTCCTACGAGCAGTACTTC.

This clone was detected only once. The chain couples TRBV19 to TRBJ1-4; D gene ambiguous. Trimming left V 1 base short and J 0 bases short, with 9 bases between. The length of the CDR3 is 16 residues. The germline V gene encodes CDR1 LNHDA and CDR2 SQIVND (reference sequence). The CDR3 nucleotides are TGTGCCAGTAGTATAGTGGACGATGCAACTAATGAAAAACTGTTTTTT. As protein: CASSIVDDATNEKLFF. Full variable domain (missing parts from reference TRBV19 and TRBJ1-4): DGGITQSPKYLFRKEGQNVTLSCEQNLNHDAMYWYRQDPGQGLRLIYYSQIVNDFQKGDIAEGYSVSREKKESFPLTVTSAQKNPTAFYLCASSIVDDATNEKLFFGSGTQLSVL.

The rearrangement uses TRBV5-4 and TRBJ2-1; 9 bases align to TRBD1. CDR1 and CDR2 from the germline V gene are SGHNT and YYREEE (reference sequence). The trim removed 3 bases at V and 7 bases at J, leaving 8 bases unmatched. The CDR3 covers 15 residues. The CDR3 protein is CASSSDPGTGNEQFF. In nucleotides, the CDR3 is TGTGCCAGCAGCTCGGACCCCGGGACAGGGAATGAGCAGTTCTTC. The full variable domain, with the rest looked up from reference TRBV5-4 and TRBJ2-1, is ETGVTQSPTHLIKTRGQQVTLRCSSQSGHNTVSWYQQALGQGPQFIFQYYREEENGRGNFPPRFSGLQFPNYSSELNVNALELDDSALYLCASSSDPGTGNEQFFGPGTRLTVL.

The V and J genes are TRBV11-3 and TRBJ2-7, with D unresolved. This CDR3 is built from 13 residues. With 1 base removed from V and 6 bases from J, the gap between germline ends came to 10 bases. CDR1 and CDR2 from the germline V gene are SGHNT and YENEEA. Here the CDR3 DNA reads TGTGCCAGCAGCTTAGTCCCATCGGGCGAGCAGTACTTC. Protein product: CASSLVPSGEQYF.

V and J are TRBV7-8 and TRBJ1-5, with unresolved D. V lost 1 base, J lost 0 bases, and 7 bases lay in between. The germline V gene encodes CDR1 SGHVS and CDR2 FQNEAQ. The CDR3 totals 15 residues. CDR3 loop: CASSLGYNSNQPQHF. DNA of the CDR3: TGTGCCAGCAGCTTAGGCTACAATAGCAATCAGCCCCAGCATTTT.

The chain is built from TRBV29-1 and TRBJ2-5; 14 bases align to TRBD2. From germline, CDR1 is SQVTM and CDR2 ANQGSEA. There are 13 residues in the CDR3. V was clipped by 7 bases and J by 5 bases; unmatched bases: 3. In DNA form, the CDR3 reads TGCAGCGCAAGGACTAGCGGGAGGGAGACCCAGTACTTC. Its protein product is CSARTSGRETQYF.

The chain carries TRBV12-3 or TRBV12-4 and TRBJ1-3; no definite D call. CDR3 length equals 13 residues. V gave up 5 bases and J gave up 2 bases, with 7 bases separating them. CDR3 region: CASSPFAGNTIYF. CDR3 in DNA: TGTGCCAGCAGTCCTTTCGCTGGAAACACCATATATTTT.

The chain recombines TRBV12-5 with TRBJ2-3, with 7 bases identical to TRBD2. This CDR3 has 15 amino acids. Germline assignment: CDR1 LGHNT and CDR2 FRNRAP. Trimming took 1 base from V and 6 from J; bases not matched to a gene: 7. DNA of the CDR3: TGTGCTAGTGGTTTGGCTAGCGGCCCACCGGATACGCAGTATTTT. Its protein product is CASGLASGPPDTQYF.

The CDR3 DNA is TGTGCCAGCAGCTTAGAATGGGGGGAACGAAACACCATATATTTT. Translation: CASSLEWGERNTIYF. The chain is built from TRBV11-2 and TRBJ1-3; TRBD1 is a possible D gene (5 bases). The CDR3 is 15 residues long. Trimming took off 0 bases at V and 5 bases at J, with 11 bases between the two ends. Germline V gene lookup returns CDR1 SGHAT and CDR2 FQNNGV. The full variable domain, in which reference TRBV11-2 and TRBJ1-3 provide the parts outside the CDR3, is EAGVAQSPRYKIIEKRQSVAFWCNPISGHATLYWYQQILGQGPKLLIQFQNNGVVDDSQLPKDRFSAERLKGVDSTLKIQPAKLEDSAVYLCASSLEWGERNTIYFGEGSWLTVV.

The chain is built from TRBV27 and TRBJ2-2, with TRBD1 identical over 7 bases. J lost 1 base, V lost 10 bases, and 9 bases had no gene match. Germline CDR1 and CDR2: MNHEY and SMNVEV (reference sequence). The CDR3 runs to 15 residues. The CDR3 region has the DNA TGTGCCACCTCCATAAACAGGGGGAACACCGGGGAGCTGTTTTTT. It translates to CATSINRGNTGELFF.

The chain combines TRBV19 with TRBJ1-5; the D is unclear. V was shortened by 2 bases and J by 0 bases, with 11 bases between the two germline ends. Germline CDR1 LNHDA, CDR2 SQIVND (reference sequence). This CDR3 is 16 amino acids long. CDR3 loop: CASSILTEYSNQPQHF. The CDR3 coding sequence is TGTGCCAGTAGTATACTTACGGAATATAGCAATCAGCCCCAGCATTTT.

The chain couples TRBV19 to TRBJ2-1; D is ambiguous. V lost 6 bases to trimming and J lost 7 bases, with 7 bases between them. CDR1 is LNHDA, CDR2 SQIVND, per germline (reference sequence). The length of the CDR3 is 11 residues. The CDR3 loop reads CASRRRNEQFF. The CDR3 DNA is TGTGCCAGTAGGCGGAGAAATGAGCAGTTCTTC. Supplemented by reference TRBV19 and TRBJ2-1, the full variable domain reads DGGITQSPKYLFRKEGQNVTLSCEQNLNHDAMYWYRQDPGQGLRLIYYSQIVNDFQKGDIAEGYSVSREKKESFPLTVTSAQKNPTAFYLCASRRRNEQFFGPGTRLTVL.

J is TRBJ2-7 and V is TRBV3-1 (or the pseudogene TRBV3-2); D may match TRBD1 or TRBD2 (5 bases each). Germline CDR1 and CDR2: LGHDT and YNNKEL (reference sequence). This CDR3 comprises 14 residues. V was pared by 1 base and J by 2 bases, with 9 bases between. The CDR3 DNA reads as TGTGCCAGCAGCCAAGGGGGGTCTCCCTACGAGCAGTACTTC. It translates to CASSQGGSPYEQYF.

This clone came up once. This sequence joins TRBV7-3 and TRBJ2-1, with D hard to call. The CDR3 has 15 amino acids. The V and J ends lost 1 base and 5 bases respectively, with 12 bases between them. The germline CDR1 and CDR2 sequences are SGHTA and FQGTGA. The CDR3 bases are TGTGCCAGCAGCTTAAACCCCTCTAGTCACAATGAGCAGTTCTTC. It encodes CASSLNPSSHNEQFF.

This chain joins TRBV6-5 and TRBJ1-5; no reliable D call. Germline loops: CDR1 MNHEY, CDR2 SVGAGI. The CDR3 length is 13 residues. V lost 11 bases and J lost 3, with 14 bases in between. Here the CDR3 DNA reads TGTGCCCCCACAGACGGCCCCAATCAGCCCCAGCATTTT. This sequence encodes CAPTDGPNQPQHF.